Following are 10 T cell receptor beta chains from one sample sequenced in a study of shared clonotypes between healthy human individuals. Clones were sequenced by immunoSEQ multiplex PCR, and TCRdb holds only the in-frame ones, with some missing. The sample shows about 2.3 million clones, 85% to 95% of them seen only once. The sample comprised naive CD4+ T cells from PBMCs. Subset specified: CD45RA+ positively selected. These receptors were obtained from a man between 18 and 29 years old in good health. Some clones in this sample may be carry-over from other donors' samples.

This clone has a single count. The chain recombines TRBV4-1 with TRBJ1-4, with no clear D. Trimming took off 3 bases at V and 8 bases at J, with 7 bases between the two ends. The CDR3 is 12 residues long. CDR1 is MGHRA, CDR2 YSYEKL, per germline. The CDR3 sequence: CASSQAREKLFF. The CDR3 nucleotides read TGCGCCAGCAGCCAGGCGAGGGAAAAACTGTTTTTT.

To note about this clone: The germline gene is not matched at one end of the junction; a read error may be the cause. V gene TRBV5-6 combines with J gene TRBJ2-2; D unresolved. Germline assignment: CDR1 SGHDT and CDR2 YYEEEE. The CDR3 runs to 15 residues. This CDR3 is CASSLALGNPGELFF. CDR3 sequence (DNA): TGTGCCAGCAGCTTGGCTCTGGGGAACCCCGGGGAGCTGTTTTTT.

This chain links TRBV4-2 with TRBJ2-5; D tentatively reads TRBD1 or TRBD2 (6 bases each). The CDR3 is made up of 16 amino acids. Germline V gives CDR1 LGHNA, CDR2 YNFKEQ. Trimming shortened V by 4 bases and J by 5 bases, and 20 bases separated the two germline ends. CDR3 region: CASSPNGGTTSETQYF. The CDR3 DNA is TGTGCCAGCAGCCCCAACGGGGGCACCACTTCGGAGACCCAGTACTTC.

V is TRBV19 and J is TRBJ1-5; D might be TRBD1 (5 bases). CDR3 length: 15 amino acids. V dropped 4 bases and J dropped 0 bases, with 10 bases sitting between them. Germline assignment: CDR1 LNHDA and CDR2 SQIVND (reference sequence). DNA of the CDR3: TGTGCCAGTAGTAGGGGGTCCTATAGCAATCAGCCCCAGCATTTT. It specifies CASSRGSYSNQPQHF. The full variable domain, in which reference TRBV19 and TRBJ1-5 provide the parts outside the CDR3, is DGGITQSPKYLFRKEGQNVTLSCEQNLNHDAMYWYRQDPGQGLRLIYYSQIVNDFQKGDIAEGYSVSREKKESFPLTVTSAQKNPTAFYLCASSRGSYSNQPQHFGDGTRLSIL.

The J gene is TRBJ2-7, the V gene TRBV28, with D hard to call. CDR1 and CDR2 (germline): MDHEN, SYDVKM. This CDR3 spans 17 amino acids. V lost 2 bases and J 8 bases, leaving 25 bases between the germline ends. The CDR3 DNA is TGTGCCAGCAGTTTAAGGTTAAGACAAATAAGGGCGGCGCAGCAGTACTTC. Amino acids: CASSLRLRQIRAAQQYF.

This clone was detected once. This chain links TRBV15 with TRBJ2-7; D is possibly TRBD1 (5 bases). The CDR3 length is 12 residues. Germline lookup yields CDR1 LNHNV and CDR2 YYDKDF (reference sequence). Trimming left V 8 bases short and J 0 bases short, with 8 bases between. CDR3 DNA sequence: TGTGCCACCGGGCAGGGCTCCTACGAGCAGTACTTC. Translated, it gives CATGQGSYEQYF.

The chain has TRBV27 and TRBJ2-5, with D unclear. There are 14 residues in the CDR3. Germline CDR1 is MNHEY and CDR2 is SMNVEV (reference sequence). The V end lost 5 bases, the J end lost 2 bases, and 12 bases lay between the germline ends. The CDR3 loop is CASSPYWKQETQYF. CDR3 DNA sequence: TGTGCCAGCAGTCCGTATTGGAAACAAGAGACCCAGTACTTC.

This rearrangement joins TRBV14 to TRBJ2-7, with 12 bases fitting TRBD2. CDR1 and CDR2 (germline): SGHDN, FVKESK. This CDR3 spans 15 amino acids. With V trimmed by 5 bases and J by 9 bases, 11 bases remained unmatched. CDR3 loop: CASSGRLAGVKGQYF. CDR3 bases: TGTGCCAGCAGCGGCCGACTAGCGGGAGTGAAAGGGCAGTACTTC.

The chain joins TRBV29-1 to TRBJ2-1; maybe TRBD2 (6 bases). Trimming cost V 5 bases and J 4 bases, with 15 bases left between them. Germline V gene data show CDR1 as SQVTM and CDR2 as ANQGSEA. The CDR3 is made up of 14 amino acids. Here the CDR3 DNA reads TGCAGCGTTCGGAGGGACGCGGAGTACAATGAGCAGTTCTTC. Protein: CSVRRDAEYNEQFF.

The chain carries TRBV27 and TRBJ2-7, with 11 bases matching TRBD2. Germline V gene data show CDR1 as MNHEY and CDR2 as SMNVEV (reference sequence). The CDR3 covers 15 residues. The V and J ends lost 5 bases and 1 base, in that order; junction bases with no gene match: 4. CDR3: CASSLTSGISYEQYF. CDR3 coding DNA: TGTGCCAGCAGTCTGACTAGCGGGATATCCTACGAGCAGTACTTC.